Shown below are 20 T cell receptor beta chains from a single sample sequenced in a study of identifying expanded T cells in peripheral blood. TCRdb's copy holds only in-frame clones and misses some; the assay was immunoSEQ multiplex PCR. The sample carries roughly 100,000 clones, around 89% recorded once. Sequenced: blood. These receptor sequences come from a person between 18 and 69 years old in good health.

This clone turned up a few times. The chain is built from TRBV7-8 and TRBJ1-6; D is ambiguous. This CDR3 has 14 amino acids. Looked up from germline, CDR1 is SGHVS and CDR2 is FQNEAQ. V was pared by 1 base and J by 10 bases, with 11 bases between. The CDR3 coding sequence is TGTGCCAGCAGCTTAGTAGGGCGTCGATCACCCCTCCACTTT. Encoded protein: CASSLVGRRSPLHF.

This sequence joins TRBV7-9 and TRBJ1-1, with D maybe TRBD1 (5 bases). CDR1 and CDR2 (germline): SEHNR, FQNEAQ (reference sequence). V was shortened by 6 bases and J by 3 bases, with 14 bases between the two germline ends. The CDR3 contains 14 residues. The CDR3 protein is CASRREGRDTEAFF. CDR3 bases: TGTGCCAGCAGACGAGAGGGGAGGGACACTGAAGCTTTCTTT.

The rearrangement joins TRBV19 to TRBJ1-1; TRBD1 might be the D (6 bases). Germline V gene lookup returns CDR1 LNHDA and CDR2 SQIVND (reference sequence). This CDR3 has 13 residues. V lost 4 bases, J lost 2 bases, and 8 bases lay in between. In nucleotides, the CDR3 is TGTGCCAGTAGTACAGGGGATAACACTGAAGCTTTCTTT. Translated, it gives CASSTGDNTEAFF.

The gene calls are TRBV6-5 and TRBJ1-3; possible D gene TRBD1, 5 bases. Germline V gives CDR1 MNHEY, CDR2 SVGAGI. This CDR3 contains 13 residues. V lost 8 bases and J 4 bases, leaving 12 bases between the germline ends. As DNA, the CDR3 is TGTGCCAGCGGCAGGGTCTTCGGAAACACCATATATTTT. This gives the protein CASGRVFGNTIYF.

The CDR3 DNA sequence: TGTGCCAGCAGCTTGGGACAGGGTTGGACTGAAGCTTTCTTT. Residues: CASSLGQGWTEAFF. The chain carries TRBV5-6 and TRBJ1-1, with TRBD1 identical over 7 bases. This CDR3 is 14 amino acids long. CDR1 and CDR2 (germline): SGHDT, YYEEEE. The J segment lost 5 bases and the V segment lost 0 bases, leaving 4 bases of the junction unmatched.

This clone was seen once. CDR3 bases: TGTGCCAGCAGTCCTTCCTTGGGGGGGACTGAAGCTTTCTTT. Translated: CASSPSLGGTEAFF. The V and J genes are TRBV6-5 and TRBJ1-1, with a weak D call TRBD1 (5 bases). Deletions cut 5 bases from V and 5 bases from J, with 15 bases between. The CDR3 extends over 14 amino acids. Germline values: CDR1 MNHEY, CDR2 SVGAGI.

The genes are TRBV5-6 and TRBJ2-5, with a possible D match to TRBD2 (5 bases). V was pared by 6 bases and J by 5 bases, with 23 bases between. The CDR3 is 16 residues long. Germline assignment: CDR1 SGHDT and CDR2 YYEEEE. In nucleotides, the CDR3 is TGTGCCAGCACCTGGAGGCGGGCCCCGGCTTGGGAGACCCAGTACTTC. This translates into CASTWRRAPAWETQYF.

The chain joins TRBV5-8 to TRBJ2-4; 11 positions agree with TRBD2. CDR3 size: 17 residues. The trim removed 3 bases at V and 3 bases at J, leaving 8 bases unmatched. Germline values: CDR1 SGHTS, CDR2 YDEGEE. The CDR3 loop reads CASSSNLAGGDKNIQYF. The CDR3 DNA is TGTGCCAGCAGCTCGAACCTAGCGGGGGGCGACAAAAACATTCAGTACTTC. The full variable domain, with the rest looked up from reference TRBV5-8 and TRBJ2-4, is EAGVTQSPTHLIKTRGQQATLRCSPISGHTSVYWYQQALGLGLQFLLWYDEGEERNRGNFPPRFSGRQFPNYSSELNVNALELEDSALYLCASSSNLAGGDKNIQYFGAGTRLSVL.

The rearrangement uses TRBV27 and TRBJ2-6; 9 bases map to TRBD1. The V segment lost 5 bases and the J segment 0 bases; nucleotides outside the gene matches: 11. Germline V gene lookup returns CDR1 MNHEY and CDR2 SMNVEV (reference sequence). The CDR3 totals 19 residues. The CDR3 nucleotides are TGTGCCAGCAGTCCCTGGTACAGGGGGCCTGGCTCTGGGGCCAACGTCCTGACTTTC. The encoded protein is CASSPWYRGPGSGANVLTF.

The chain employs TRBV28 and TRBJ2-5; no firm D call. The CDR3 has 11 amino acids. Germline values: CDR1 MDHEN, CDR2 SYDVKM. Trimming stripped 8 bases from V and 9 bases from J, with 13 bases between. The CDR3 DNA follows: TGTGCCAGCGGGCCCCGTTACGCCCAGTACTTC. This translates into CASGPRYAQYF.

V usage is TRBV19 and J usage is TRBJ1-5; 7 positions match TRBD1. V shed 5 bases, J shed 4 bases, and the junction held 5 bases outside the gene matches. Germline assignment: CDR1 LNHDA and CDR2 SQIVND (reference sequence). The CDR3 runs 14 residues. In DNA form, the CDR3 reads TGTGCCAGTAGTGCTACAGGGGAAAATCAGCCCCAGCATTTT. Its protein product is CASSATGENQPQHF.

This rearrangement joins TRBV6-5 to TRBJ2-7, with D perhaps matching TRBD1 or TRBD2 (5 bases each). V was clipped by 3 bases and J by 0 bases, with 9 bases between them. Germline values: CDR1 MNHEY, CDR2 SVGAGI. This CDR3 contains 14 residues. This CDR3 is CASSYRDGSYEQYF. For the CDR3, the DNA is TGTGCCAGCAGTTATAGGGACGGCTCCTACGAGCAGTACTTC.

This chain uses TRBV7-9 with TRBJ1-1; D not certain. The V end lost 5 bases, the J end lost 0 bases, and 13 bases lay between the germline ends. The CDR3 has 15 amino acids. CDR1 and CDR2 from the germline V gene are SEHNR and FQNEAQ (reference sequence). The CDR3 is CASSPVAGLNTEAFF. The DNA of the CDR3 is TGTGCCAGCAGCCCCGTGGCGGGTTTGAACACTGAAGCTTTCTTT.

The chain joins TRBV9 to TRBJ1-4, with a weak D call TRBD1 (6 bases). V was trimmed by 0 bases and J by 6 bases, leaving 12 bases between them. CDR3 length: 15 amino acids. Per the germline V gene, CDR1 is SGDLS and CDR2 is YYNGEE. In nucleotides, the CDR3 is TGTGCCAGCAGCGTAGGAGGGGGGTTGTATGAAAAACTGTTTTTT. It codes for CASSVGGGLYEKLFF. The full variable domain, its missing parts supplied by reference TRBV9 and TRBJ1-4, is DSGVTQTPKHLITATGQRVTLRCSPRSGDLSVYWYQQSLDQGLQFLIQYYNGEERAKGNILERFSAQQFPDLHSELNLSSLELGDSALYFCASSVGGGLYEKLFFGSGTQLSVL.

This clone was recorded once. DNA for the CDR3: TGTGCCATCAGGGGAGCGGGGCTTGCCTACGAGCAGTACTTC. Protein: CAIRGAGLAYEQYF. The V and J genes are TRBV10-3 and TRBJ2-7, with 7 bases aligning to TRBD2. Losses at the gene ends were 6 bases for V and 2 bases for J; bases not matched to a gene: 7. This CDR3 region has 14 residues. Looked up from germline, CDR1 is ENHRY and CDR2 is SYGVKD.

The gene calls are TRBV19 and TRBJ2-7; the D gene is possibly TRBD1 (5 bases). The CDR3 length is 15 residues. Per germline, CDR1 LNHDA and CDR2 SQIVND (reference sequence). Trimming removed 3 bases at V and 2 bases at J, with 14 bases between. The DNA for the CDR3 is TGTGCCAGTAGTATCGCTGACAGCCCTCCCTACGAGCAGTACTTC. This gives the protein CASSIADSPPYEQYF.

This clone appeared once. The rearrangement joins TRBV19 to TRBJ2-7; no reliable D call. The CDR3 loop spans 14 amino acids. The germline V gene has CDR1 LNHDA and CDR2 SQIVND (reference sequence). V was pared by 1 base and J by 1 base, with 8 bases between. The chain's CDR3 is CASSIVHSSYEQYF. As DNA, the CDR3 is TGTGCCAGTAGTATAGTCCACAGTTCCTACGAGCAGTACTTC.

The chain recombines TRBV7-2 with TRBJ1-2, with unresolved D. Germline values: CDR1 SGHTA, CDR2 FQGNSA. V gave up 7 bases and J gave up 7 bases, with 19 bases separating them. This CDR3 region has 14 residues. The CDR3 loop reads CASTPKGRPFGYTF. CDR3 in DNA: TGTGCCAGCACCCCCAAAGGGCGACCTTTTGGCTACACCTTC. Full variable domain (missing parts from reference TRBV7-2 and TRBJ1-2): GAGVSQSPSNKVTEKGKDVELRCDPISGHTALYWYRQSLGQGLEFLIYFQGNSAPDKSGLPSDRFSAERTGGSVSTLTIQRTQQEDSAVYLCASTPKGRPFGYTFGSGTRLTVV.

The DNA of the CDR3 is TGCGCCAGCAGCCAAGATTATTACGACACCAACTATGGCTACACCTTC. As protein: CASSQDYYDTNYGYTF. This chain uses TRBV4-3 with TRBJ1-2; no firm D call. The germline V gene encodes CDR1 LGHNA and CDR2 YSLEER. CDR3 length: 16 amino acids. V lost 0 bases and J lost 2, with 13 bases in between.

The rearrangement joins TRBV5-8 to TRBJ1-1; 9 positions agree with TRBD1. Germline V lookup: CDR1 SGHTS, CDR2 YDEGEE. J was trimmed by 3 bases and V by 4 bases; bases with no gene match: 7. The CDR3 runs to 15 residues. CDR3 residues: CASSPYRGQDTEAFF. In DNA form, the CDR3 reads TGTGCCAGCAGCCCCTACAGGGGGCAGGACACTGAAGCTTTCTTT.